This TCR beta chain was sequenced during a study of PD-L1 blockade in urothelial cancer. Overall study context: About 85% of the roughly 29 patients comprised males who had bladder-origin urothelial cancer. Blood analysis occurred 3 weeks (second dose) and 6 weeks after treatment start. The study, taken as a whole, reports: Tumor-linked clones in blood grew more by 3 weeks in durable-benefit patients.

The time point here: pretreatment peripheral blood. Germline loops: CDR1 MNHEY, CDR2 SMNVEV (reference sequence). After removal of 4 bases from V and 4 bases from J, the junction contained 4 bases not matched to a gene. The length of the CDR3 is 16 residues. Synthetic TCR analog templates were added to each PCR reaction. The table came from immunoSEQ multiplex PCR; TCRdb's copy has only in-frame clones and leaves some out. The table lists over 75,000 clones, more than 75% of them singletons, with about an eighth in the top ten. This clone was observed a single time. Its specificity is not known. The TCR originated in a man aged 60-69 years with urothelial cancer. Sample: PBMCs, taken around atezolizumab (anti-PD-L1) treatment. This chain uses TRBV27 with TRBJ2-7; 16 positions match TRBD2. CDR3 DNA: TGTGCCAGCAGTTCAGGGACTAGCGGGAGGGCTTACGAGCAGTACTTC. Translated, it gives CASSSGTSGRAYEQYF.